Listed below are T cell receptor beta chains from one sample, sequenced in a study of cytomegalovirus exposure and HLA in healthy donors. Generated by immunoSEQ multiplex PCR, the TCRdb table keeps only in-frame clones and is missing some. Of 160,000 or so clones in the sample, about 85% were seen once. Material for sequencing was PBMCs. The receptors shown here come from a woman between 18 and 29 years old in good health and CMV-seronegative. The CDR3 runs from the conserved cysteine through the conserved F or W. Each record gives: V gene, J gene, CDR3 protein.

V gene: TRBV27; J gene: TRBJ2-1; CDR3 protein: CASSWSGGANNEQFF
V gene: TRBV19; J gene: TRBJ1-2; CDR3 protein: CASSMIGGVYGYTF
V gene: TRBV2; J gene: TRBJ2-7; CDR3 protein: CASSWTGERYF
V gene: TRBV27; J gene: TRBJ2-2; CDR3 protein: CASSLPGLAGGATGELFF
V gene: TRBV9; J gene: TRBJ1-4; CDR3 protein: CASSPDGGAWEKLFF
V gene: TRBV10-3; J gene: TRBJ1-1; CDR3 protein: CAISEPTGEGTEAFF
V gene: TRBV7-8; J gene: TRBJ2-1; CDR3 protein: CASYDIGYNEQFF
V gene: TRBV7-9; J gene: TRBJ2-1; CDR3 protein: CASSPLGRGSEQFF
V gene: TRBV29-1; J gene: TRBJ2-2; CDR3 protein: CSVAQRRVGTDTGELFF
V gene: TRBV11-3; J gene: TRBJ2-6; CDR3 protein: CASSRGLAGSSGANVLTF
V gene: TRBV5-1; J gene: TRBJ1-3; CDR3 protein: CASSFQGSGNTIYF
V gene: TRBV7-3; J gene: TRBJ2-1; CDR3 protein: CASSSGLAHYNEQFF
V gene: TRBV7-8; J gene: TRBJ2-7; CDR3 protein: CASSTWASSSYEQYF
V gene: TRBV2; J gene: TRBJ2-7; CDR3 protein: CASSRQGIYEQYF
V gene: TRBV27; J gene: TRBJ1-2; CDR3 protein: CASSLGSPIYGYTF
V gene: TRBV19; J gene: TRBJ1-4; CDR3 protein: CASSSPGQAEKLFF
V gene: TRBV7-9; J gene: TRBJ2-5; CDR3 protein: CASSQGGRGPRETQYF
V gene: TRBV29-1; J gene: TRBJ2-7; CDR3 protein: CSVGSLGHEQYF
V gene: TRBV27; J gene: TRBJ1-4; CDR3 protein: CASSPLGMNEKLFF
V gene: TRBV6-1; J gene: TRBJ2-3; CDR3 protein: CASSEGAGGHTDTQYF
V gene: TRBV27; J gene: TRBJ1-1; CDR3 protein: CASSDRGLQEAFF
V gene: TRBV4-3; J gene: TRBJ2-2; CDR3 protein: CASSQVVRGGIKGWTGELFF
V gene: TRBV11-1; J gene: TRBJ2-7; CDR3 protein: CASSRTSGRPHEQYF
V gene: TRBV4-1; J gene: TRBJ1-2; CDR3 protein: CASSRVPGKNNYGYTF
V gene: TRBV7-9; J gene: TRBJ1-2; CDR3 protein: CASRIGEGYGYTF
V gene: TRBV10-3; J gene: TRBJ1-1; CDR3 protein: CAIRQGTEAFF
V gene: TRBV20-1; J gene: TRBJ1-2; CDR3 protein: CSASEGGYTF
V gene: TRBV6-1; J gene: TRBJ1-1; CDR3 protein: CASTYPGKTTEAFF
V gene: TRBV27; J gene: TRBJ2-1; CDR3 protein: CASRVRGLDEQFF
V gene: TRBV27; J gene: TRBJ1-5; CDR3 protein: CASSLQGVSNQPQHF
V gene: TRBV2; J gene: TRBJ2-2; CDR3 protein: CASRKVGRDSNTGELFF
V gene: TRBV5-4; J gene: TRBJ2-3; CDR3 protein: CASSEPFRDRSTDTQYF
V gene: TRBV6-4; J gene: TRBJ2-3; CDR3 protein: CASSESSGDTDTQYF
V gene: TRBV5-1; J gene: TRBJ2-5; CDR3 protein: CASSLAKSGGLYQETQYF
V gene: TRBV15; J gene: TRBJ2-7; CDR3 protein: CATSRGSAGGREQYF
V gene: TRBV6-1; J gene: TRBJ2-7; CDR3 protein: CASVDSPTYEQYF
V gene: TRBV5-4; J gene: TRBJ2-3; CDR3 protein: CASSWGQLTDTQYF
V gene: TRBV11-2; J gene: TRBJ1-6; CDR3 protein: CASSKHRLESPLHF
V gene: TRBV27; J gene: TRBJ2-5; CDR3 protein: CASSLRQGQGKTQYF
V gene: TRBV4-1; J gene: TRBJ1-5; CDR3 protein: CASSRDTYQPQHF